This TCR beta chain was sequenced during a study of blood T cells in healthy people across ages. In regard to this clonotype: Antigen: not known. Germline and junction disagree at one end, which may indicate a read error.

CDR1 is SGHTA and CDR2 is FQGNSA in the germline V gene. This CDR3 contains 13 residues. Findings and limits, study-wide: In long-lived donors, naive CD4+ cell counts and diversity exceeded those of aged donors.

With a J-beta primer mix and a sample-barcoded 5' primer, a second PCR ran 7 to 11 cycles. MiXCR was run by TCRdb on the 5' RACE reads, yielding one entry per CDR3 protein. The sample consists of around 1,900,000 distinct CDR3 sequences, about two fifths of them appearing once. The source is a human donor in good health. The chain employs TRBV7-2 and TRBJ2-7, with 7 bases fitting TRBD1. The sequenced sample was blood. In DNA form, the CDR3 reads TGTGTCAGCAGCCCGACGGGACAGAACGAGCAGTACTTC. This translates into CVSSPTGQNEQYF. The variable domain in full, with the rest retrieved from reference TRBV7-2 and TRBJ2-7, is GAGVSQSPSNKVTEKGKDVELRCDPISGHTALYWYRQSLGQGLEFLIYFQGNSAPDKSGLPSDRFSAERTGGSVSTLTIQRTQQEDSAVYLCVSSPTGQNEQYFGPGTRLTVT.